These 17 T cell receptor beta chains were sequenced from one sample in a study of vaccination effects on CD4 cells after COVID-19. Investigators separated out CD4+ T cells once around nine days of culture had passed. Subjects were given two BNT162b2 or mRNA-1273 vaccine doses. Repertoires were generated with immunoSEQ multiplex PCR, while TCRdb's copy carries only in-frame clones and drops some. The sample comprises about 45,000 clones, around 70% of which are singletons, and 9% to 10% rests with the top ten. No antigen is known for these receptors. Sequences were derived from CD4+ T cells from PBMCs cultured without peptide, sampled after COVID-19 vaccination. These receptors came from a human donor who received a COVID-19 vaccine.

The chain carries TRBV30 and TRBJ2-3, with 7 bases that match TRBD2. J was trimmed by 1 base and V by 4 bases; bases with no gene match: 2. CDR3 size: 13 residues. Per germline, CDR1 GTSNPN and CDR2 SVGIG (reference sequence). The CDR3: CAWNAGGTDTQYF. The CDR3 nucleotides read TGTGCCTGGAATGCGGGGGGCACAGATACGCAGTATTTT. The whole variable domain, remainder taken from reference TRBV30 and TRBJ2-3, is SQTIHQWPATLVQPVGSPLSLECTVEGTSNPNLYWYRQAAGRGLQLLFYSVGIGQISSEVPQNLSASRPQDRQFILSSKKLLLSDSGFYLCAWNAGGTDTQYFGPGTRLTVL.

The chain joins TRBV19 to TRBJ2-5; 7 positions match TRBD1. The junction had 7 bases not matched to a gene; V was cut back by 4 bases and J by 5 bases. This CDR3 has 14 residues. Germline V lookup: CDR1 LNHDA, CDR2 SQIVND (reference sequence). This CDR3 is CASSTETGWETQYF. For the CDR3, the DNA is TGTGCCAGTAGTACAGAGACAGGGTGGGAGACCCAGTACTTC.

The rearrangement uses TRBV24-1 and TRBJ2-6; D is perhaps TRBD1 (5 bases). Germline assignment: CDR1 KGHDR and CDR2 SFDVKD. This CDR3 has 15 amino acids. Trimming cost V 10 bases and J 0 bases, with 12 bases left between them. CDR3 region: CATQDTTSGANVLTF. DNA for the CDR3: TGTGCCACTCAGGACACGACCTCTGGGGCCAACGTCCTGACTTTC.

The chain has TRBV24-1 and TRBJ1-5, with D possibly matching TRBD1 (6 bases). The germline V and J ends were trimmed by 6 bases and 9 bases, with 17 bases remaining between them. This CDR3 has 14 amino acids. The germline V gene has CDR1 KGHDR and CDR2 SFDVKD. Here the CDR3 DNA reads TGTGCCACCAGTCCCACAGGGTCAACGCGGCCCCAGCATTTT. This codes for CATSPTGSTRPQHF.

The V and J genes are TRBV12-5 and TRBJ1-5; 7 bases are a match to TRBD1. Germline loops: CDR1 LGHNT, CDR2 FRNRAP. After removal of 6 bases from V and 6 bases from J, the junction contained 17 bases not matched to a gene. The CDR3 has 17 amino acids. This CDR3 reads CASGQDRTSTMGQPQHF. For the CDR3, the DNA is TGTGCTAGTGGCCAGGACAGGACCTCGACTATGGGTCAGCCCCAGCATTTT.

The chain recombines TRBV5-1 with TRBJ1-6; possible D gene TRBD1, 6 bases. This CDR3 is 15 amino acids long. Germline assignment: CDR1 SGHRS and CDR2 YFSETQ. Trimming took 0 bases from V and 7 from J, leaving 11 bases between them. CDR3 in amino acids: CASSLGAGENSPLHF. The DNA for the CDR3 is TGCGCCAGCAGCTTGGGGGCAGGGGAAAATTCACCCCTCCACTTT. The variable domain in full, with the rest retrieved from reference TRBV5-1 and TRBJ1-6, is KAGVTQTPRYLIKTRGQQVTLSCSPISGHRSVSWYQQTPGQGLQFLFEYFSETQRNKGNFPGRFSGRQFSNSRSEMNVSTLELGDSALYLCASSLGAGENSPLHFGNGTRLTVT.

This chain links TRBV19 with TRBJ2-5, with no clear D. Germline V CDR1 and CDR2: LNHDA, SQIVND (reference sequence). The ends were cut back, 4 bases at V and 7 bases at J, with 16 bases in the middle. The length of the CDR3 is 14 residues. The chain's CDR3 is CASSSRDGERTQYF. The CDR3 coding sequence is TGTGCCAGTAGTAGTCGCGACGGCGAGCGGACCCAGTACTTC.

The V call is TRBV19, the J call TRBJ1-1; 9 bases are a match to TRBD1. The V and J ends lost 4 bases and 6 bases, in that order; junction bases with no gene match: 6. Germline V gene sequence: CDR1 LNHDA, CDR2 SQIVND (reference sequence). This CDR3 is built from 14 residues. The CDR3 sequence is CASSTGQGLPEAFF. The CDR3 coding sequence is TGTGCCAGTAGTACCGGACAGGGGTTACCTGAAGCTTTCTTT.

In its sample, this clone was seen once. The chain recombines TRBV9 with TRBJ2-1; TRBD1 agrees at 7 bases. The V gene's germline CDR1 is SGDLS and CDR2 YYNGEE. The CDR3 extends over 16 amino acids. Trimming cost V 1 base and J 9 bases; bases outside gene matches: 13. CDR3 amino acids: CASSVYSDRAHGEQFF. Written as DNA, the CDR3 is TGTGCCAGCAGCGTATATAGTGACAGGGCCCACGGTGAGCAGTTCTTC.

The chain couples TRBV27 to TRBJ2-7; 12 bases match TRBD2. CDR1 is MNHEY and CDR2 is SMNVEV in the germline V gene (reference sequence). V dropped 5 bases and J dropped 7; count of bases not matched to a gene: 6. The CDR3 has 14 residues. CDR3 in DNA: TGTGCCAGCAGTAACCCGGGACTAGCGGGTGAGCAGTACTTC. Translation gives CASSNPGLAGEQYF.

This clone came up a few times. The chain has TRBV4-2 and TRBJ1-4; possible D gene TRBD1, 6 bases. Per germline, CDR1 LGHNA and CDR2 YNFKEQ. The V gene lost 2 bases and the J gene lost 2 bases, with 9 bases spanning the gap. The CDR3 is 15 residues long. CDR3 sequence (DNA): TGTGCCAGCAGCCAACCGGGACACACTAATGAAAAACTGTTTTTT. Translating it yields CASSQPGHTNEKLFF.

The chain joins TRBV9 to TRBJ1-1; D may be TRBD1 (6 bases). The CDR3 spans 15 residues. Germline CDR1 SGDLS, CDR2 YYNGEE. Trimming stripped 0 bases from V and 0 bases from J, with 9 bases between. CDR3 bases: TGTGCCAGCAGCGTAGGGGGACAAATGAACACTGAAGCTTTCTTT. Its protein is CASSVGGQMNTEAFF.

This chain links TRBV23-1 with TRBJ2-7; D is possibly TRBD1 (6 bases). TRBV23-1 is annotated as an ORF whose role is uncertain. The CDR3 has 13 amino acids. V was pared by 4 bases and J by 7 bases, with 14 bases between. The CDR3 coding sequence is TGCGCCAGCAGTCCACAGGGTTTTCGGGAGCAGTACTTC. This codes for CASSPQGFREQYF.

J is TRBJ1-2 and V is TRBV29-1, with D possibly matching TRBD1 (5 bases). CDR1 is SQVTM, CDR2 ANQGSEA, per germline. V was trimmed by 3 bases and J by 0 bases, leaving 5 bases between them. The CDR3 runs to 12 residues. This CDR3 reads CSVEDTNYGYTF. The CDR3 DNA reads TGCAGCGTTGAGGACACTAACTATGGCTACACCTTC. The full variable domain, in which reference TRBV29-1 and TRBJ1-2 provide the parts outside the CDR3, is SAVISQKPSRDICQRGTSLTIQCQVDSQVTMMFWYRQQPGQSLTLIATANQGSEATYESGFVIDKFPISRPNLTFSTLTVSNMSPEDSSIYLCSVEDTNYGYTFGSGTRLTVV.

In its sample, this clone was seen a few times. V is TRBV7-9 and J is TRBJ2-5; 7 bases fit TRBD1. The CDR3 is 12 residues long. V trimming: 5 bases; J trimming: 9 bases; junction bases outside the gene matches: 6. Germline CDR1 reads SEHNR; CDR2 reads FQNEAQ (reference sequence). The CDR3 loop is CASSILGQPQYF. DNA for the CDR3: TGTGCCAGCAGCATCCTGGGACAGCCCCAGTACTTC.

V is TRBV21-1 and J is TRBJ2-7; TRBD2, the D gene given by the table, was not confirmed from the DNA. TRBV21-1 is flagged as a pseudogene. The CDR3 has 19 residues. The CDR3 region has the DNA TGTGCCAGCAGCAAAGTCGAAGAGGGGGGAGGGCAGGGGCAATACGAGCAGTACTTC. It encodes CASSKVEEGGGQGQYEQYF.

CDR3: CASSQGTGVQYEQYF. Here the CDR3 DNA reads TGTGCCAGCAGCCAGGGGACAGGGGTACAATACGAGCAGTACTTC. The V gene is TRBV7-2, the J gene TRBJ2-7; TRBD1 agrees at 10 bases. The V and J ends lost 5 bases and 4 bases, in that order; junction bases with no gene match: 8. This CDR3 is 15 amino acids long. Germline CDR1 SGHTA, CDR2 FQGNSA.